Below, one TCR beta chain is given with its context. The data derive from a study of T cells in Graves' hyperthyroidism and ophthalmopathy. RNA transcripts were the template for amplifying TCR beta CDR3 regions. HTBI primers drove first-round RT-PCR of the TCR CDR3. MiXCR, run by TCRdb on the multiplex PCR reads, gives a single entry per CDR3 protein. The table has a few hundred thousand distinct CDR3 sequences, 40% to 55% seen once. Trimming shortened V by 2 bases and J by 10 bases, and 24 bases separated the two germline ends. The CDR3 is 17 residues long. CDR1 is SGHTA, CDR2 FQGNSA, per germline. Sequencing was performed on peripheral blood or thyroid tissue (not recorded which). This TCR came from an adult woman with Graves' disease, either hyperthyroidism or ophthalmopathy (not recorded which). The V call is TRBV7-2, the J call TRBJ1-5; TRBD1 might be the D (5 bases). The CDR3 region is CASSLLINTGTRRPQHF. As DNA, the CDR3 is TGTGCCAGCAGCTTACTCATAAACACCGGGACTCGGAGACCCCAGCATTTT.